The 19 T cell receptor beta chains given below trace back to one sample, sequenced in a study of T cells after yellow fever vaccination. TCRdb analysed the 5' RACE reads with MiXCR anew, one entry per CDR3 protein. The sample includes 200,000 to 300,000 distinct CDR3 sequences, 3.6% seen only once; the top ten take around a fifth. The specimen was PBMCs, collected 15 days after the yellow fever booster vaccination. The origin of the receptors is a man aged 18 to 29 who received the YFV17D yellow fever vaccine.

This clonotype was detected ten times or more. The genes are TRBV20-1 and TRBJ2-3; D is possibly TRBD1 (6 bases). Looked up from germline, CDR1 is DFQATT and CDR2 is SNEGSKA (reference sequence). Trimming shortened V by 3 bases and J by 5 bases, and 18 bases separated the two germline ends. The CDR3 is 15 residues long. CDR3 in amino acids: CSASFRDTGKDTQYF. The CDR3 DNA follows: TGCAGTGCTAGCTTCCGGGACACAGGAAAAGATACGCAGTATTTT.

At least ten counts were recorded for this clonotype. The chain joins TRBV19 to TRBJ2-2, with D perhaps matching TRBD2 (5 bases). With 4 bases removed from V and 4 bases from J, the gap between germline ends came to 19 bases. This CDR3 spans 17 amino acids. CDR1 is LNHDA, CDR2 SQIVND, per germline (reference sequence). The CDR3 bases are TGTGCCAGTAGTAGGATTGGGAGACTTTCTAGCACCGGGGAGCTGTTTTTT. Its translation: CASSRIGRLSSTGELFF. Full variable domain (remainder filled in from reference TRBV19 and TRBJ2-2): DGGITQSPKYLFRKEGQNVTLSCEQNLNHDAMYWYRQDPGQGLRLIYYSQIVNDFQKGDIAEGYSVSREKKESFPLTVTSAQKNPTAFYLCASSRIGRLSSTGELFFGEGSRLTVL.

This clonotype was detected many times. One junction end disagrees with the germline gene, perhaps due to a read error. The chain couples TRBV12-3 or TRBV12-4 to TRBJ1-1; D is uncertain. There are 12 residues in the CDR3. This CDR3 is CASSLGMTDHHF. Here the CDR3 DNA reads TGTGCCAGCAGTTTAGGTATGACCGACCACCACTTT.

This clonotype was picked up many times. V and J are TRBV5-1 and TRBJ2-1; either TRBD1 or TRBD2 may supply D (5 bases each). Germline values: CDR1 SGHRS, CDR2 YFSETQ. This CDR3 comprises 13 residues. V was pared by 5 bases and J by 7 bases, with 13 bases between. CDR3 loop: CASRRDLENEQFF. In DNA form, the CDR3 reads TGCGCCAGCAGACGGGACCTCGAAAATGAGCAGTTCTTC.

This clonotype was seen at least ten times. The chain links TRBV4-2 to TRBJ2-5; 9 bases fit TRBD2. Germline CDR1 is LGHNA and CDR2 is YNFKEQ. The junction had 6 bases not matched to a gene; V was cut back by 5 bases and J by 2 bases. CDR3 length: 15 amino acids. In DNA, the CDR3 is TGTGCCAGCAGCAGTAGCGGGGGTTTTCAAGAGACCCAGTACTTC. Its protein is CASSSSGGFQETQYF.

V usage is TRBV30 and J usage is TRBJ1-1; D may be TRBD1 (6 bases). The V gene lost 3 bases and the J gene lost 8 bases, with 13 bases spanning the gap. The CDR3 consists of 12 residues. Germline CDR1 is GTSNPN and CDR2 is SVGIG (reference sequence). The CDR3 region is CAWSPQTGEAFF. The CDR3 coding sequence is TGTGCCTGGAGCCCCCAGACAGGAGAAGCTTTCTTT. Drawing the rest from reference TRBV30 and TRBJ1-1, the complete variable domain is SQTIHQWPATLVQPVGSPLSLECTVEGTSNPNLYWYRQAAGRGLQLLFYSVGIGQISSEVPQNLSASRPQDRQFILSSKKLLLSDSGFYLCAWSPQTGEAFFGQGTRLTVV.

Many counts were recorded for this clonotype. The genes are TRBV6-5 and TRBJ2-7, with D possibly being TRBD2 (6 bases). This CDR3 comprises 16 residues. Germline values: CDR1 MNHEY, CDR2 SVGAGI. V was clipped by 2 bases and J by 5 bases, with 19 bases between them. The CDR3 nucleotides are TGTGCCAGCAGTTACACAAACCCCGTTGGAGGGAACGAGCAGTACTTC. Protein sequence: CASSYTNPVGGNEQYF.

Ten or more counts support this clonotype. V is TRBV4-3 and J is TRBJ2-1, with D maybe TRBD2 (5 bases). Trimming cost V 0 bases and J 2 bases, with 11 bases left between them. The germline gives CDR1 LGHNA, CDR2 YSLEER. This CDR3 is 16 amino acids long. CDR3 sequence (DNA): TGCGCCAGCAGCCAAGATGCCGGACTCCCCTACAATGAGCAGTTCTTC. Translation gives CASSQDAGLPYNEQFF.

This clonotype was detected ten times or more. V and J are TRBV4-3 and TRBJ2-2, with D unresolved. Germline CDR1 is LGHNA and CDR2 is YSLEER. The CDR3 covers 19 residues. Between the trimmed V and J ends, which lost 1 base and 4 bases, there was a span of 22 bases. The CDR3 DNA follows: TGCGCCAGCAGCCAAGCCACGTTAACGACGGCCCTCGGCACCGGGGAGCTGTTTTTT. As protein: CASSQATLTTALGTGELFF.

In this sample, this clonotype turned up many times. This chain connects TRBV5-6 to TRBJ1-3; D call uncertain. The CDR3 contains 14 residues. Trimming took 1 base from V and 2 from J, leaving 7 bases between them. Per the germline V gene, CDR1 is SGHDT and CDR2 is YYEEEE. The CDR3 loop reads CASSLIVAGNTIYF. CDR3 bases: TGTGCCAGCAGCTTGATAGTGGCTGGAAACACCATATATTTT.

This clonotype was seen repeatedly, ten times or more. This rearrangement joins TRBV7-9 to TRBJ1-2; a weak D match, TRBD1 (5 bases). Trimming took 2 bases from V and 6 from J, leaving 10 bases between them. This CDR3 is built from 13 residues. CDR1 and CDR2 from the germline V gene are SEHNR and FQNEAQ (reference sequence). For the CDR3, the DNA is TGTGCCAGCAGCTTATCAGGGTTCAATGGCTACACCTTC. This codes for CASSLSGFNGYTF.

Many counts were recorded for this clonotype. The chain employs TRBV4-2 and TRBJ1-1; no clear D. The germline V and J ends were trimmed by 6 bases and 3 bases, with 11 bases remaining between them. This CDR3 comprises 13 residues. Germline CDR1 LGHNA, CDR2 YNFKEQ. Here the CDR3 DNA reads TGTGCCAGCAGGGGAGGCATCTACACTGAAGCTTTCTTT. Translating it yields CASRGGIYTEAFF.

This clonotype was seen ten or more times. V is TRBV27 and J is TRBJ1-2; D may be TRBD1 (6 bases). Trimming pared 5 bases from V and 0 bases from J, leaving 13 bases between. There are 15 residues in the CDR3. Per the germline V gene, CDR1 is MNHEY and CDR2 is SMNVEV (reference sequence). CDR3 DNA sequence: TGTGCCAGCAGTCCTTTCGACAGGCCTAACTATGGCTACACCTTC. It codes for CASSPFDRPNYGYTF.

Many counts were recorded for this clonotype. J is TRBJ2-7 and V is TRBV18; no reliable D call. The ends were cut back, 2 bases at V and 0 bases at J, with 14 bases in the middle. The CDR3 totals 16 residues. Germline V gene data show CDR1 as KGHSH and CDR2 as LQKENI. The CDR3 nucleotides read TGTGCCAGCTCACCATTCTTTTCTGATAGCTCCTACGAGCAGTACTTC. It is translated as CASSPFFSDSSYEQYF.

This clonotype was seen at least ten times. This chain joins TRBV28 and TRBJ2-3; unclear D gene. Looked up from germline, CDR1 is MDHEN and CDR2 is SYDVKM. The ends were cut back, 7 bases at V and 3 bases at J, with 5 bases in the middle. This CDR3 has 11 residues. CDR3 nucleotide sequence: TGTGCCAGCACCCTTACAGATACGCAGTATTTT. Encoded protein: CASTLTDTQYF.

This clonotype showed up many times. This chain links TRBV7-9 with TRBJ2-7; TRBD1 might be the D (5 bases). V lost 5 bases and J lost 6, with 11 bases in between. CDR3 size: 12 residues. Germline lookup yields CDR1 SEHNR and CDR2 FQNEAQ (reference sequence). DNA of the CDR3: TGTGCCAGCAGCACGACAGTACCCGAGCAGTACTTC. Protein product: CASSTTVPEQYF.

This clonotype showed up many times. The rearrangement links TRBV4-3 to TRBJ1-1, with D perhaps TRBD1 (5 bases). Germline values: CDR1 LGHNA, CDR2 YSLEER. This CDR3 spans 13 amino acids. V lost 11 bases to trimming and J lost 1 base, with 14 bases between them. The CDR3 sequence: CAGSLDTNTEAFF. The DNA for the CDR3 is TGCGCCGGGAGTCTGGACACGAACACTGAAGCTTTCTTT.

This clonotype was counted ten times or more. The J gene is TRBJ1-2, the V gene TRBV14; D call uncertain. Trimming cost V 0 bases and J 4 bases, with 9 bases left between them. The CDR3 runs 14 residues. Germline assignment: CDR1 SGHDN and CDR2 FVKESK. CDR3 region: CASSQEGWSYGYTF. CDR3 coding DNA: TGTGCCAGCAGCCAAGAGGGATGGAGCTATGGCTACACCTTC. Full variable domain (missing parts from reference TRBV14 and TRBJ1-2): EAGVTQFPSHSVIEKGQTVTLRCDPISGHDNLYWYRRVMGKEIKFLLHFVKESKQDESGMPNNRFLAERTGGTYSTLKVQPAELEDSGVYFCASSQEGWSYGYTFGSGTRLTVV.

This clonotype came up many times. The rearrangement links TRBV19 to TRBJ1-5; D ambiguous. Per the germline V gene, CDR1 is LNHDA and CDR2 is SQIVND (reference sequence). The CDR3 is made up of 12 amino acids. V gave up 10 bases and J gave up 3 bases, with 10 bases separating them. For the CDR3, the DNA is TGTGCCACGGGGTCCCTCAATCAGCCCCAGCATTTT. It codes for CATGSLNQPQHF.